This T cell receptor (beta chain) was documented in a study of blood T cell repertoires in COVID-19. Study in general: Acute and convalescent COVID-19 samples came from the United States, Italy and Spain. The analysed material was cDNA or gDNA that came from T cells, B-cell-depleted T cells, or PBMCs.

Authors' methods: Estimated nucleated cell counts came from reference gene primer amplification. The protocol was immunoSEQ multiplex PCR, while the TCRdb copy is restricted to in-frame clones and leaves out a portion. V, J and clone size derive from that table, while D and trimming were established from the DNA sequence. This table holds some 69,000 clones, approximately 80% found once. In regard to this clone: Mismatch with germline at one junction end may stem from a read error.

CDR3 length: 15 amino acids. Germline-derived CDR1 and CDR2 are SSHAT and FNYEAQ (reference sequence). The chain has TRBV7-7 and TRBJ2-1, with 11 bases matching TRBD2. Input material: peripheral blood. This receptor was identified in an elderly man with active or convalescent COVID-19. This CDR3 is CASSPASGGYNEQFF. The CDR3 region has the DNA TGTGCTAGCAGCCCCGCTAGCGGGGGGTACAATGAGCAGTTCTTC.